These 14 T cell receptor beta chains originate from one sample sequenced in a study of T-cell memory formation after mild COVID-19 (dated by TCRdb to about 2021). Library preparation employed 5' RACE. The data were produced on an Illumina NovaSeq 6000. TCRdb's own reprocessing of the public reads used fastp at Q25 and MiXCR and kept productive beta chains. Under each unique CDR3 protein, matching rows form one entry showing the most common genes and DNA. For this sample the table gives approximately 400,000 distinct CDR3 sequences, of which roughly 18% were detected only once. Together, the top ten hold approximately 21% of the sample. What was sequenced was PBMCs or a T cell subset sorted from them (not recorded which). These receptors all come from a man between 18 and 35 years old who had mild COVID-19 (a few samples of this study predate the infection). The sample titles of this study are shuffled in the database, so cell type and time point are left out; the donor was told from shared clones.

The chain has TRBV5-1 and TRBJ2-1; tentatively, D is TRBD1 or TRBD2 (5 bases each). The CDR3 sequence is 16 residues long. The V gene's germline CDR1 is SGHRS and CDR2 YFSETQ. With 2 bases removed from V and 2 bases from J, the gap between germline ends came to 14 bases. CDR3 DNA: TGCGCCAGCAGCTTTGGGGGAAGCACGGCCTACAATGAGCAGTTCTTC. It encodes CASSFGGSTAYNEQFF.

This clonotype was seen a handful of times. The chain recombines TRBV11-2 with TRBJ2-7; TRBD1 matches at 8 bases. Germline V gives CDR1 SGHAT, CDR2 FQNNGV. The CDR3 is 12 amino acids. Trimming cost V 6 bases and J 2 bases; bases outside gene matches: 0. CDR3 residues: CASRQGAYEQYF. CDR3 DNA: TGTGCCAGCAGACAGGGGGCCTACGAGCAGTACTTC.

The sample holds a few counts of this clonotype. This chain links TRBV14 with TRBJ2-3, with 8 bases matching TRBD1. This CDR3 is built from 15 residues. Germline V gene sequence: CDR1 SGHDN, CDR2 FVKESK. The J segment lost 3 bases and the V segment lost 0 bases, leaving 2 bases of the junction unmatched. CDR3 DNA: TGTGCCAGCAGCCAAGACAGGGGGCCAACAGATACGCAGTATTTT. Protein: CASSQDRGPTDTQYF.

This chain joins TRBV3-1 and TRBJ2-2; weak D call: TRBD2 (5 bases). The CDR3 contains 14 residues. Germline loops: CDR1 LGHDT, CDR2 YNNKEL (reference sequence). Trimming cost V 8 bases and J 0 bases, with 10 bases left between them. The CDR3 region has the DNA TGTGCCAGCGGAGGTGGTACGAACACCGGGGAGCTGTTTTTT. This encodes CASGGGTNTGELFF.

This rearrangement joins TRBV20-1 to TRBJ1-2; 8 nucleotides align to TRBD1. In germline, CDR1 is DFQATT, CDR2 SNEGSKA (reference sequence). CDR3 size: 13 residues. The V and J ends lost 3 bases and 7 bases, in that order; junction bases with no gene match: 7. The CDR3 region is CSARDRVGPGYTF. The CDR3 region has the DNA TGCAGTGCTAGGGACAGGGTCGGCCCTGGCTACACCTTC.

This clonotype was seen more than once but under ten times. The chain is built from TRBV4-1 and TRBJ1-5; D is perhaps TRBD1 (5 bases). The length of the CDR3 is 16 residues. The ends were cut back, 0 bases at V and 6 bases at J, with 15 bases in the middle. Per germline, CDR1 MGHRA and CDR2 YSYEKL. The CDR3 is CASSQDSGRVGQPQHF. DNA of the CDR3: TGCGCCAGCAGCCAAGATTCAGGCAGGGTTGGTCAGCCCCAGCATTTT.

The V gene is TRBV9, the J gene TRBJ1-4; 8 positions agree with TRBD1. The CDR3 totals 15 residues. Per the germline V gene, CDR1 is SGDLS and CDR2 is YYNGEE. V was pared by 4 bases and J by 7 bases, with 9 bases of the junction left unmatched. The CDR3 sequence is CASSPRQGNSEKLFF. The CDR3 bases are TGTGCCAGCAGCCCCCGACAGGGGAACTCTGAAAAACTGTTTTTT.

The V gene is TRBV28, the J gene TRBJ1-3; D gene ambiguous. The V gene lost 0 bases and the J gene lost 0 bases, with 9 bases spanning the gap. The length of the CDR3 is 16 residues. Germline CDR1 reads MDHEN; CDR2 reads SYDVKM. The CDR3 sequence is CASSLWFSGSGNTIYF. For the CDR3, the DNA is TGTGCCAGCAGTTTATGGTTTTCTGGCTCTGGAAACACCATATATTTT.

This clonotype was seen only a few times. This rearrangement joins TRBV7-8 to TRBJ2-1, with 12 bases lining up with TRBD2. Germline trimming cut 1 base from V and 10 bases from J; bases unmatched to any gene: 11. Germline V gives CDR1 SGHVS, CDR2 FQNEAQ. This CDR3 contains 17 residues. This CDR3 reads CASSLVYLAGGPGEQFF. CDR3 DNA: TGTGCCAGCAGCTTAGTTTATCTAGCGGGGGGGCCTGGGGAGCAGTTCTTC.

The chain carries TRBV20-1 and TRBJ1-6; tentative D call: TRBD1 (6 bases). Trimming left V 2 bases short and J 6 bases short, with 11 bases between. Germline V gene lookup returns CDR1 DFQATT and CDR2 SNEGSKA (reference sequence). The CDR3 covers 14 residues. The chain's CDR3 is CSARLQGPNSPLHF. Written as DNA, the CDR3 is TGCAGTGCTAGACTACAGGGCCCTAATTCACCCCTCCACTTT.

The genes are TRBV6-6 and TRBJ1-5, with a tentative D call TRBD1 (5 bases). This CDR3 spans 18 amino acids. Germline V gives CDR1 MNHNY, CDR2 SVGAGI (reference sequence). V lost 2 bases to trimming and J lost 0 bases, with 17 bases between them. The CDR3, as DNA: TGTGCCAGCAGTTACGTTTTAAGTAAGGGGTATAGCAATCAGCCCCAGCATTTT. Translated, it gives CASSYVLSKGYSNQPQHF.

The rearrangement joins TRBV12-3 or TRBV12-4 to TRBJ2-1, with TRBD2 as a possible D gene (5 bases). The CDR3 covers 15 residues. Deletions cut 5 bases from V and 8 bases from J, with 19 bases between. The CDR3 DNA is TGTGCCAGCAGTCCAATGCTGGGCCCCGGGGATGAGCAGTTCTTC. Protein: CASSPMLGPGDEQFF.

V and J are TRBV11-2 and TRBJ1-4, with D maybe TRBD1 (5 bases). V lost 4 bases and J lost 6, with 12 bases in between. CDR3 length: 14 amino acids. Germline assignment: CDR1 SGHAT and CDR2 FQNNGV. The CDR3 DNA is TGTGCCAGCAGCTGGGGCCTTCCGGATGAAAAACTGTTTTTT. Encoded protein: CASSWGLPDEKLFF.

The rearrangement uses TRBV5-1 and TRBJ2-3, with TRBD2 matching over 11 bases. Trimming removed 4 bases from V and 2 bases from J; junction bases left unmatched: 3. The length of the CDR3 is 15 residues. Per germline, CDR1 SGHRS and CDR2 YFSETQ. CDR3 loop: CASSMTSGVTDTQYF. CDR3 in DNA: TGCGCCAGCAGCATGACTAGCGGGGTCACAGATACGCAGTATTTT.